Listed below are T cell receptor beta chains from one sample, sequenced in a study of shared clonotypes between healthy human individuals. The assay was immunoSEQ multiplex PCR, and TCRdb's table has in-frame clones only and misses some. This sample carries hundreds of thousands of clones, around 76% of them seen once, and the ten largest clones take more than 10%. Sequenced input: PBMCs. These receptors originate from a woman between 35 and 50 years old in good health. Some clones in this sample may be carry-over from other donors' samples. Both conserved end residues are part of each CDR3. D genes are given only for firm matches. Not every row has a clone size; where given, it reads once, few, many or a size class.

D	J	size	V	DNA	CDR3
TRBD1	TRBJ2-4	few	TRBV29-1	TGCAGCCAGCGGACAGGAAACATTCAGTACTTC	CSQRTGNIQYF
TRBD1	TRBJ2-4	NA	TRBV19	TGTGCCAGTAGTATGGGGACAGTGATTAAAAACATTCAGTACTTC	CASSMGTVIKNIQYF
TRBD1	TRBJ2-6	NA	TRBV6-1	TGTGCCAGCAGTGGGACAGGGTTGAGCTCTGGGGCCAACGTCCTGACTTTC	CASSGTGLSSGANVLTF
NA	TRBJ1-1	NA	TRBV29-1	TGCAGCGTTGAGGGGTTGCCGGCCCGGGGCCCTGAAGCTTTCTTT	CSVEGLPARGPEAFF
TRBD2	TRBJ2-1	few	TRBV2	TGTGCCAGCAGTGAATCGGGACTAGGGGTGTTCTTC	CASSESGLGVFF
NA	TRBJ1-1	NA	TRBV7-9	TGTGCCAGCAGCTTCTCAGGGTACACTGAAGCTTTCTTT	CASSFSGYTEAFF
TRBD1	TRBJ1-6	NA	TRBV13	TGTGCCAGCAGCCGACAGGGCCTACATTCACCCCTCCACTTT	CASSRQGLHSPLHF
NA	TRBJ2-5	few	TRBV7-2	TGTGCCAGCAGCTTTAACTATGGCCTCGAAGAGACCCAGTACTTC	CASSFNYGLEETQYF
NA	TRBJ2-1	NA	TRBV7-9	TGTGCCAGCAGCTTCGGGGGAAACAATGAGCAGTTCTTC	CASSFGGNNEQFF
NA	TRBJ1-6	NA	TRBV30	TGTGCCTGGAGTGTTAACAGCTATTCACCCCTCCACTTT	CAWSVNSYSPLHF
NA	TRBJ1-2	NA	TRBV27	TGTGCCAGCAAAACCGGGGGGGGCGGCTACACCTTC	CASKTGGGGYTF
NA	TRBJ1-1	few	TRBV7-2	TGTGCCAGCAGCTTACTTCCGAACACTGAAGCTTTCTTT	CASSLLPNTEAFF
TRBD1	TRBJ2-1	NA	TRBV9	TGTGCCAGCAGCGTCGTCCCGGGACAGGGGCTTGAGCAGTTCTTC	CASSVVPGQGLEQFF
NA	TRBJ2-3	once	TRBV28	TGTGCCAGCACCCCGGTCAGAAGGTCTAGCACAGATACGCAGTGTTTT	CASTPVRRSSTDTQCF
TRBD1	TRBJ1-2	NA	TRBV6-4	TGTGCCATCCCTACAGGGGGCTGGGGCTACACCTTC	CAIPTGGWGYTF
TRBD1	TRBJ2-5	NA	TRBV27	TGTGCCAGCAGTTTAAAGTTCCGTGGACAGGGAGAGACCCAGTACTTC	CASSLKFRGQGETQYF
NA	TRBJ1-4	few	TRBV5-6	TGTGCCAGCAGCGCCAGCCGGGCGGGTGGGGAAAAACTGTTTTTC	CASSASRAGGEKLFF
TRBD1	TRBJ2-5	NA	TRBV18	TGTGCCAGCAGACAGGGTGAGACCCAGTACTTC	CASRQGETQYF
TRBD2	TRBJ2-1	NA	TRBV7-3	TGTGCCAGCAGCTGGCATAGCGGGACCTACAATGAGCAGTTCTTC	CASSWHSGTYNEQFF
TRBD2	TRBJ2-3	NA	TRBV9	TGTGCCAGCAGCCTCAACCCAGCGGGAGTAGACACAGATACGCAGTATTTT	CASSLNPAGVDTDTQYF
NA	TRBJ1-1	NA	TRBV6-1	TGTGCCAGCAGTTACGGCTCTGAAGCTTTCTTT	CASSYGSEAFF
TRBD1	TRBJ1-2	NA	TRBV7-2	TGTGCCAGCGGACAGGGAGACTATGGCTACACCTTC	CASGQGDYGYTF
TRBD1	TRBJ2-7	NA	TRBV29-1	TGCAGCGTAACAACCGGGACAGGGGGCCGGGAGCAGTACTTC	CSVTTGTGGREQYF
NA	TRBJ2-7	NA	TRBV10-1	TGCGCCAGCAGGTCGGGGGAGCAGTACTTC	CASRSGEQYF
NA	TRBJ1-3	NA	TRBV4-3	TGCGCCAGCAGCCAAGAGTACACCAATTTTGGAAACACCATATATTTT	CASSQEYTNFGNTIYF
NA	TRBJ1-1	once	TRBV18	TGTGCCAGCTCACCCTATACCCTGACCGCTGAGAGCACTGAAGCTTTCTTT	CASSPYTLTAESTEAFF
NA	TRBJ1-1	few	TRBV5-4	TGTGCCAGCAGCTTGTCACCGAACACTGAAGCTTTCTTT	CASSLSPNTEAFF
NA	TRBJ2-5	NA	TRBV7-2	TGTGCCAGCAGCTTAAGGGCCGAAGAGATCGGGGAGACCCAGTACTTC	CASSLRAEEIGETQYF
TRBD1	TRBJ1-1	NA	TRBV10-3	TGTGCCATCAGTGAAGGGACAGGGGTGGCTGGTGTTACTGAAGCTTTCTTT	CAISEGTGVAGVTEAFF
TRBD2	TRBJ2-7	NA	TRBV18	TGTGCCAGCTCACCACCGACTAGCGGGAGGAGCGAGCAGTACTTC	CASSPPTSGRSEQYF
TRBD2	TRBJ2-7	NA	TRBV6-5	TGTGCCAGCAGTGGTATTAGCGGGGGCGGTGAGCAGTACTTC	CASSGISGGGEQYF
NA	TRBJ2-7	NA	TRBV21-1	TGTGCCAGCAGCAAAGGTCCCAGGACTAGCGTCAGGAGCTCCTACGAGCAGTACTTC	CASSKGPRTSVRSSYEQYF
NA	TRBJ1-5	few	TRBV4-1	TGCGCCAGCAGCAGCACAAGGGGAATTAATCAGCCCCAGCATTTT	CASSSTRGINQPQHF
TRBD1	TRBJ2-1	NA	TRBV29-1	TGCAGCGTTGAGGATATACAGGGGGCGGTCTTGGATGAGCAGTTCTTC	CSVEDIQGAVLDEQFF
NA	TRBJ1-5	NA	TRBV28	TGTGCCAGCAGTCACCGCAATCAGGGGAGGCCCCAGCATTTT	CASSHRNQGRPQHF
TRBD1	TRBJ1-3	NA	TRBV5-6	TGTGCCAGCAGCCTAGGGACAGCTGGAAACACCATATATTTT	CASSLGTAGNTIYF
TRBD2	TRBJ2-7	NA	TRBV27	TGTGCCAGCAGCCCTGGGACTAGCGGGATTAAGTACTTC	CASSPGTSGIKYF
TRBD1	TRBJ2-5	NA	TRBV2	TGTGCCAGCACCCAGCGACAGGGTACGGGGGAGACCCAGTACTTC	CASTQRQGTGETQYF
TRBD1	TRBJ1-5	few	TRBV6-6	TGTGCCAGCAGGGAGCAGGGGGGCCAGCCCCAGCATTTT	CASREQGGQPQHF
NA	TRBJ2-1	NA	TRBV11-3	TGTGCCAGCAGCTTAGAGGGTGGAACAGAGTTCTTC	CASSLEGGTEFF
TRBD2	TRBJ2-1	NA	TRBV28	TGTGCCAGCAGTTCGTTAGCGGGAGGTTCGGGGAATGAGCAGTTCTTC	CASSSLAGGSGNEQFF
TRBD2	TRBJ2-1	NA	TRBV6-4	TGTGCCAGCAGTGTAGCGGGAGGGAGACGGTTTAGTGAGCAGTTCTTC	CASSVAGGRRFSEQFF
NA	TRBJ1-3	NA	TRBV7-2	TGTGCCAGCAGCTTACGACTTCCTGGAAACACCATATATTTT	CASSLRLPGNTIYF
NA	TRBJ2-1	few	TRBV30	TGTGCCTGGAGTGTAAGAGGGGTGGGTGAGCAGTTCTTC	CAWSVRGVGEQFF
NA	TRBJ2-2	few	TRBV10-3	TGTGCCATCAGTGGGGACACCGGGGAGCTGTTTTTT	CAISGDTGELFF
NA	TRBJ2-5	many	TRBV11-2	TGTGCCAGCAGGCAGGGAATGGAGACCCAGTACTTC	CASRQGMETQYF
NA	TRBJ2-7	NA	TRBV7-9	TGTGCCAGCAGCTTATCTGCACAGCCACCCTACGAGCAGTACTTC	CASSLSAQPPYEQYF
NA	TRBJ2-3	few	TRBV6-6	TGTGCCAGCAGTTACTCGCTAGCTGGTACAGATACGCAGTATTTT	CASSYSLAGTDTQYF
TRBD2	TRBJ2-1	NA	TRBV2	TGTGCCAGCACTAAAGCGGGGGGGAATGAGCAGTTCTTC	CASTKAGGNEQFF
NA	TRBJ1-1	few	TRBV6-1	TGTGCCAGCAGTGTGAGTGATGCTGAAGCTTTCTTT	CASSVSDAEAFF
NA	TRBJ1-2	NA	TRBV23-1	TGCGCCAGCAGGCCTAACATCGGGGGCTACACCTTC	CASRPNIGGYTF
TRBD2	TRBJ2-1	NA	TRBV4-3	TGCGCCAGCAGCCAAGGACTAGCGGAGATCTACAATGAGCAGTTCTTC	CASSQGLAEIYNEQFF
TRBD1	TRBJ1-3	NA	TRBV10-3	TGTGCCATCACCCCGGACAGGCCCTCTGGAAACACCATATATTTT	CAITPDRPSGNTIYF
TRBD1	TRBJ2-5	NA	TRBV11-2	TGTGCCAGCAGCCGAACAGGGGGCCGAGAGACCCAGTACTTC	CASSRTGGRETQYF
NA	TRBJ2-3	NA	TRBV9	TGTGCCAGCAGCCCTCGAGGGGGTCTTCCAATCACAGATACGCAGTATTTT	CASSPRGGLPITDTQYF
NA	TRBJ2-7	NA	TRBV27	TGTGCCAGCAGAGCTTCCGCGGTCGGCGAGCAGTACTTC	CASRASAVGEQYF
NA	TRBJ2-1	NA	TRBV27	TGTGCCAGCAGTTTAACTCCTTTCAATGAGCAGTTCTTC	CASSLTPFNEQFF